This T cell receptor (beta chain) is from a study of blood T cell repertoires in COVID-19. Sequenced by immunoSEQ multiplex PCR; TCRdb stores in-frame clones only, minus some. The sample holds some 390,000 clones, 85% to 90% seen once. J gave up 3 bases and V 7 bases, and 8 bases lay outside the gene matches. CDR1 and CDR2 from the germline V gene are SGHTA and FQGNSA. The CDR3 consists of 15 residues. The source is a man aged 30 to 45 who had recovered from COVID-19. The specimen sequenced was PBMCs or T cells enriched from blood (not recorded which). The chain uses TRBV7-2 and TRBJ2-3; 9 bases map to TRBD2. The CDR3 nucleotides read TGTGCCAGCATCTATAGCGGGAGTTCTACAGATACGCAGTATTTT. Amino acids: CASIYSGSSTDTQYF.